This T cell receptor beta chain was captured in a study of pediatric ulcerative colitis. Points from the study as a whole: Repertoires came from total lymphocyte DNA, so rare subsets like regulatory T cells may be missed. All ulcerative colitis patients, but no controls, carried two rectal clonotypes. Rectal repertoires separated controls, mild-moderate and acute severe colitis.

Sequencing depth was up to 500,000 reads per sample. The data were produced by immunoSEQ multiplex PCR, yet TCRdb's version contains in-frame clones alone and is incomplete. There are some 14,000 clones in the sample; over 80% occur only once, and 0.98% lies in the top ten. CDR3 size: 14 residues. V dropped 2 bases and J dropped 4 bases, with 12 bases sitting between them. Germline V gives CDR1 MGHRA, CDR2 YSYEKL. Notes on this clone: Its antigen remains unknown.

J is TRBJ2-7 and V is TRBV4-1, with D perhaps matching TRBD2 (6 bases). What was sequenced was blood. The sequence came from a boy aged 10-17 years with moderate ulcerative colitis. CDR3 loop: CASSQLAQHYEQYF. The CDR3 bases are TGCGCCAGCAGCCAACTAGCGCAGCATTACGAGCAGTACTTC.